This T cell receptor (beta chain) was retrieved from a study of cytomegalovirus exposure and HLA in healthy donors. Study-wide results and limits: Accurate prediction of most subjects' HLA-A and HLA-B alleles from TCR beta sequences was reported. When a later analysis compared HLA-associated TCR beta chains with equally common others, the HLA-associated chains turned out to be more clonally expanded and to have lower generation probabilities.

From germline, CDR1 is GTSNPN and CDR2 SVGIG (reference sequence). V shed 4 bases and J shed 4 bases, with 11 bases lying between them. The CDR3 totals 13 residues. Vbeta (60) and Jbeta (13) primers were used in the PCR. Produced via immunoSEQ multiplex PCR; TCRdb's table is partial and in-frame only. Of about 36,000 clones in the sample, about 53% were seen once. This clone came up a few times. Its antigen is still unknown. V and J are TRBV30 and TRBJ1-5; D gene unclear. Sequencing was done on a sample of PBMCs. This receptor was taken from a woman aged 40 to 49 in good health and CMV-seropositive. CDR3 region: CAWNIRGNQPQHF. CDR3 DNA: TGTGCCTGGAATATTCGCGGGAATCAGCCCCAGCATTTT.